Listed here are 20 T cell receptor beta chains from one sample, sequenced in a study of human T cells and chemical hapten exposure. TCRdb ran MiXCR on the RACE reads and lists one entry per CDR3 protein. The data hold approximately 80,000 distinct CDR3 sequences, with under 9% observed a single time. Time point reported: patch test 1, 2 weeks after DPC sensitization. Treatment meaning: therapeutic diphenylcyclopropenone sensitization with weekly scalp DPC. The specimen comprised whole blood, sampled in connection with sensitization to the hapten diphenylcyclopropenone (DPC). The receptors were gathered from a woman aged 25 to 39 with alopecia areata. Some clones in this sample may be carry-over from other donors' samples.

Details on this clonotype: One base away lies a much larger clone, so this may be a sequencing read error. The chain combines TRBV6-6 with TRBJ2-5, with D maybe TRBD2 (6 bases). This CDR3 region has 13 residues. Looked up from germline, CDR1 is MNHNY and CDR2 is SVGAGI (reference sequence). The V end lost 3 bases, the J end lost 2 bases, and 7 bases lay between the germline ends. CDR3: CASSYRGQETQYF. In DNA, the CDR3 is TGTGCCAGCAGTTATCGGGGGCAAGAGACCCAGTACTTC.

This clonotype was observed at least ten times. J is TRBJ1-5 and V is TRBV6-1; 7 nucleotides align to TRBD1. Germline lookup yields CDR1 MNHNS and CDR2 SASEGT. This CDR3 region has 14 residues. Unmatched junction bases numbered 6, after V lost 3 bases and J lost 7 bases. The CDR3 region has the DNA TGTGCCAGCAGTGATTGGGGACAGAACCAGCCCCAGCATTTT. Translating gives CASSDWGQNQPQHF.

To note about this clonotype: A much bigger clone sits one base away, suggesting this may be a read error. The genes are TRBV2 and TRBJ2-3; TRBD1 aligns across 11 bases. This CDR3 comprises 15 residues. V dropped 6 bases and J dropped 6; count of bases not matched to a gene: 8. Germline V CDR1 and CDR2: SNHLY, FYNNEI. CDR3: CASSAGTGGSDTQYF. The CDR3 bases are TGTGCCAGCAGCGCCGGGACAGGGGGATCGGATACGCAGTATTTT.

This chain uses TRBV5-4 with TRBJ1-2; 8 nucleotides align to TRBD1. CDR1 is SGHNT, CDR2 YYREEE, per germline (reference sequence). The junction had 10 bases not matched to a gene; V was cut back by 1 base and J by 5 bases. The CDR3 extends over 16 amino acids. CDR3 coding DNA: TGTGCCAGCAGCTTGCAGGGGGCGGACTCCCCTTATGGCTACACCTTC. Translated, it gives CASSLQGADSPYGYTF.

Ten or more counts support this clonotype. This chain joins TRBV20-1 and TRBJ2-3; 8 positions match TRBD1. CDR1 DFQATT and CDR2 SNEGSKA come from the germline V gene (reference sequence). J lost 2 bases, V lost 6 bases, and 10 bases had no gene match. CDR3 size: 15 residues. CDR3 region: CSAPLRDRLTDTQYF. Written as DNA, the CDR3 is TGCAGTGCCCCCCTCCGGGACAGGCTCACAGATACGCAGTATTTT.

The genes are TRBV2 and TRBJ1-5, with TRBD1 as a possible D gene (6 bases). CDR3 length: 14 amino acids. CDR1 is SNHLY and CDR2 is FYNNEI in the germline V gene. Trimming pared 6 bases from V and 5 bases from J, leaving 14 bases between. The CDR3 is CASRANRDHQPQHF. CDR3 nucleotides: TGTGCCAGCAGGGCCAACAGGGATCATCAGCCCCAGCATTTT.

The V call is TRBV18, the J call TRBJ2-7, with unresolved D. CDR3 length: 13 residues. Germline-derived CDR1 and CDR2 are KGHSH and LQKENI. The germline V and J ends were trimmed by 7 bases and 3 bases, with 13 bases remaining between them. As DNA, the CDR3 is TGTGCCAGCTGTCCGTCTAGTGGCTACGAGCAGTACTTC. Amino acid sequence: CASCPSSGYEQYF.

The table lists this clonotype with a few counts. The rearrangement joins TRBV20-1 to TRBJ1-3; 7 bases align to TRBD1. The CDR3 is 14 amino acids. Germline-derived CDR1 and CDR2 are DFQATT and SNEGSKA (reference sequence). Germline trimming cut 6 bases from V and 0 bases from J; bases unmatched to any gene: 5. CDR3 region: CSAPDRDSGNTIYF. CDR3 nucleotides: TGCAGTGCGCCCGACAGGGACTCTGGAAACACCATATATTTT.

In its sample, this clonotype was seen a few times. J is TRBJ1-4 and V is TRBV20-1; the D is unclear. Trimming stripped 4 bases from V and 8 bases from J, with 14 bases between. Looked up from germline, CDR1 is DFQATT and CDR2 is SNEGSKA (reference sequence). The length of the CDR3 is 13 residues. In DNA, the CDR3 is TGCAGTGCTATTTGGCGGGGTGACGAAAAACTGTTTTTT. Translation gives CSAIWRGDEKLFF.

The V gene is TRBV11-2, the J gene TRBJ1-4, with no clear D. The CDR3 covers 16 residues. Trimming shortened V by 2 bases and J by 0 bases, and 10 bases separated the two germline ends. Germline V CDR1 and CDR2: SGHAT, FQNNGV. CDR3 DNA: TGTGCCAGCAGCTTATTAGCTCGTGCAACTAATGAAAAACTGTTTTTT. It specifies CASSLLARATNEKLFF.

This clonotype came up many times. This rearrangement joins TRBV3-1 to TRBJ2-1; TRBD1 matches at 9 bases. V was pared by 5 bases and J by 8 bases, with 7 bases of the junction left unmatched. This CDR3 comprises 14 residues. Per germline, CDR1 LGHDT and CDR2 YNNKEL (reference sequence). CDR3 in DNA: TGTGCCAGCAGCTCCGGGACAGGGCACCATGAGCAGTTCTTC. Translated, it gives CASSSGTGHHEQFF.

Many counts were recorded for this clonotype. The J gene is TRBJ2-5, the V gene TRBV28, with TRBD2 identical over 12 bases. The CDR3 loop spans 15 amino acids. Trimming at V came to 5 bases and at J to 4 bases, leaving 5 bases not matched to a gene. The V gene's germline CDR1 is MDHEN and CDR2 SYDVKM. CDR3 in DNA: TGTGCCAGCAGTAGACCTAGCGGGGGGGCAGAGACCCAGTACTTC. It encodes CASSRPSGGAETQYF.

In this sample, this clonotype turned up many times. This chain uses TRBV18 with TRBJ2-2, with TRBD1 identical over 7 bases. Trimming removed 2 bases from V and 1 base from J; junction bases left unmatched: 1. This CDR3 spans 15 amino acids. Looked up from germline, CDR1 is KGHSH and CDR2 is LQKENI. CDR3 residues: CASSPNRGNTGELFF. DNA of the CDR3: TGTGCCAGCTCACCAAACAGGGGGAACACCGGGGAGCTGTTTTTT.

This clonotype has just a few counts. The CDR3 nucleotides are TGCGCCAGCAGCTTGGACACCCACCCTGATCAGCCCCAGCATTTT. It specifies CASSLDTHPDQPQHF. This sequence joins TRBV5-1 and TRBJ1-5; D call uncertain. This CDR3 region has 15 residues. V lost 0 bases and J lost 5, with 12 bases in between. Germline V gives CDR1 SGHRS, CDR2 YFSETQ.

The V gene is TRBV12-3 or TRBV12-4, the J gene TRBJ1-5; a possible D gene is TRBD1 (6 bases). Between the trimmed V and J ends, which lost 7 bases and 7 bases, there was a span of 23 bases. There are 16 residues in the CDR3. Here the CDR3 reads CASTFGGWAGVQPQHF. In nucleotides, the CDR3 is TGTGCCAGCACCTTCGGCGGATGGGCAGGGGTGCAGCCCCAGCATTTT.

This clonotype was observed at least ten times. This chain uses TRBV13 with TRBJ2-7, with 9 bases matching TRBD1. Losses at the gene ends were 5 bases for V and 3 bases for J; bases not matched to a gene: 8. The CDR3 contains 15 residues. The germline gives CDR1 PRHDT, CDR2 FYEKMQ (reference sequence). The CDR3 region has the DNA TGTGCCAGCAGCCCCAGAGACAGGGGGGACTACGAGCAGTACTTC. Translated: CASSPRDRGDYEQYF.

The V gene is TRBV6-2 or TRBV6-3, the J gene TRBJ2-6; D is possibly TRBD1 (6 bases). Trimming pared 7 bases from V and 0 bases from J, leaving 10 bases between. The CDR3 has 15 residues. The V gene's germline CDR1 is MNHEY and CDR2 SVGEGT. CDR3 in amino acids: CASTTGGSGANVLTF. CDR3 bases: TGTGCCAGCACGACAGGCGGCTCTGGGGCCAACGTCCTGACTTTC.

This clonotype has ten or more counts. V is TRBV19 and J is TRBJ2-2; 8 bases are a match to TRBD1. Trimming cost V 5 bases and J 4 bases; bases outside gene matches: 3. Germline V gene sequence: CDR1 LNHDA, CDR2 SQIVND (reference sequence). This CDR3 spans 14 amino acids. Written as DNA, the CDR3 is TGTGCCAGTAGTCGGGACAGGCCCACCGGGGAGCTGTTTTTT. Translating it yields CASSRDRPTGELFF.

A note on this clonotype: A read error may explain this, as a much larger clone is one base away. This rearrangement joins TRBV29-1 to TRBJ1-2; D may be TRBD1 (6 bases). The V and J ends lost 7 bases and 7 bases respectively, with 13 bases between them. This CDR3 is built from 11 residues. Germline-derived CDR1 and CDR2 are SQVTM and ANQGSEA. The CDR3 is CSGDGGGGYTF. In nucleotides, the CDR3 is TGCAGCGGTGATGGAGGGGGTGGCTACACCTTC.

This clonotype was detected many times. The V and J genes are TRBV4-2 and TRBJ2-6, with D unclear. The CDR3 extends over 15 amino acids. Germline CDR1 and CDR2: LGHNA and YNFKEQ. Trimming cost V 1 base and J 4 bases, with 8 bases left between them. CDR3 residues: CASSQAGGGANVLTF. The CDR3 region has the DNA TGTGCCAGCAGCCAAGCTGGTGGAGGGGCCAACGTCCTGACTTTC.